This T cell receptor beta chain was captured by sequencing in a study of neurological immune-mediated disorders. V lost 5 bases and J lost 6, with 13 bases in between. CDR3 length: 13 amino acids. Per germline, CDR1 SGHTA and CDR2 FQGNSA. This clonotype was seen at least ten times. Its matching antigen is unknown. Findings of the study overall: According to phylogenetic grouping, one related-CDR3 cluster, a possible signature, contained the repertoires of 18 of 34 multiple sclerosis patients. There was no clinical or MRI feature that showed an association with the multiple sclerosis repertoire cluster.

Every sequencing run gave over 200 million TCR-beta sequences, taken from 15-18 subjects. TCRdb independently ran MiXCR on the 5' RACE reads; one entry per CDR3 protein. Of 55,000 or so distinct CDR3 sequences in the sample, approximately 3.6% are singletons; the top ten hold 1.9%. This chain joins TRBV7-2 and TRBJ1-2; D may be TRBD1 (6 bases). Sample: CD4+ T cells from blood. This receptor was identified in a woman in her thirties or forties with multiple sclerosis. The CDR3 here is CASSTGTYDGYTF. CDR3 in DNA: TGTGCCAGCAGCACCGGGACATACGATGGCTACACCTTC. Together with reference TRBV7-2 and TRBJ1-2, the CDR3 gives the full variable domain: GAGVSQSPSNKVTEKGKDVELRCDPISGHTALYWYRQSLGQGLEFLIYFQGNSAPDKSGLPSDRFSAERTGGSVSTLTIQRTQQEDSAVYLCASSTGTYDGYTFGSGTRLTVV.